This T cell receptor beta chain was found in a study of response to subunit inactivated influenza vaccine (dated by TCRdb to the late 2010s). For the study in its entirety: The study used deep quantitative T cell receptor repertoire profiling to track responses to a trivalent subunit inactivated influenza vaccine. General findings and caveats noted by the study authors: The authors suggested that each seasonal influenza vaccination may recruit only a limited number of new T cells.

The method was RT-PCR. Sequencing was performed on an Illumina HiSeq 2500. Through fastp at Q25 and MiXCR, TCRdb rebuilt clones from the public reads, retaining in-frame beta chains. Each CDR3 protein appears once, grouped with its most common genes and DNA. For this sample there are hundreds of thousands of distinct CDR3 sequences; about 12% appear just once. The biggest ten clones account for about a tenth of the sample. There are a few counts of this clonotype. Its antigen target is currently unknown. No clone much larger than this one lies a single base away; base qualities are absent. The CDR3 measures 14 amino acids from cysteine to phenylalanine. Only the CDR3 DNA stays, 42 bases, in frame from base 1. V is clipped by 7 bases and J by 6 bases, and the sequence between their germline boundaries is 19 bases long.

This TCR was sampled from a man aged 50-60 years who received an inactivated influenza vaccine. Donor details come from another sample of the same person, matched by shared clones. The material sequenced was PBMCs from blood, taken on the day of vaccination. The rearrangement combines TRBV12-3 or TRBV12-4 with TRBJ2-7; the D call could be TRBD1 or TRBD2, with each sharing 5 bases. CDR3 sequence: CASTLAQGGGEQYF. The DNA is as follows: TGTGCCAGCACCCTAGCCCAGGGTGGTGGCGAGCAGTACTTC.